This TCR beta chain was recovered during a study of T cell repertoires in cytomegalovirus infection. Study conclusions and caveats: The cumulative frequency of public TCR beta families identified carriers of CMV plus the relevant HLA.

As for this clonotype: What it binds is unknown.

Trimming cost V 6 bases and J 1 base, with 12 bases left between them. The CDR3 length is 14 residues. TCRdb reprocessed the reads via MiXCR and lists one record per CDR3 protein. Here the sample spans 350,000 to 550,000 distinct CDR3 sequences, 31% being singletons. The receptor comes from a human donor in good health (CMV status not recorded). Some clones in this sample may be carry-over from other donors' samples. The specimen sequenced was PBMCs. The chain joins TRBV12-3 or TRBV12-4 to TRBJ1-1, with D perhaps TRBD1 (5 bases). Written as DNA, the CDR3 is TGTGCCAGCAGGGGGGGGAAAGGGAACACTGAAGCTTTCTTT. It translates to CASRGGKGNTEAFF.